This T cell receptor beta chain comes out of a study of prognosis after radiotherapy for stage I lung cancer. This clonotype was recorded many times. Looked up from germline, CDR1 is MNHEY and CDR2 is SVGAGI. The CDR3 sequence is 16 residues long. V lost 2 bases and J 1 base, leaving 14 bases between the germline ends. From genomic DNA, two-round multiplex PCR was used to amplify TCR beta CDR3. First-round PCR amplification was performed with primers specific to each TRBV and TRBJ gene. MiXCR, applied by TCRdb to the multiplex PCR reads, yields one record per CDR3 protein. This table has roughly 25,000 distinct CDR3 sequences, more than 45% appearing once.

The sequencing here drew on PBMCs, taken before or after stereotactic body radiation therapy (not recorded which). The genes are TRBV6-5 and TRBJ1-1; perhaps TRBD1 as D (5 bases). The TCR was taken from a donor over 45 with non-small cell lung cancer. The CDR3 here is CASSYKGGGGNTEAFF. The DNA of the CDR3 is TGTGCCAGCAGTTACAAGGGTGGGGGGGGGAACACTGAAGCTTTCTTT.